These 5 T cell receptor beta chains were all obtained from the same sample, sequenced in a study of T cell repertoires in cytomegalovirus infection. MiXCR, applied by TCRdb to the reads, yields one record per CDR3 protein. This sample carries roughly 150,000 distinct CDR3 sequences, 20% to 30% of them seen once, and the ten largest clones take about 10%. Material for sequencing was PBMCs. Receptors originate from a human donor in good health (CMV status not recorded). Some clones in this sample may be carry-over from other donors' samples.

The rearrangement uses TRBV5-1 and TRBJ1-1; D might be TRBD1 (6 bases). Trimming pared 9 bases from V and 5 bases from J, leaving 20 bases between. The CDR3 contains 14 residues. Germline V gene data show CDR1 as SGHRS and CDR2 as YFSETQ. The CDR3 DNA reads as TGCGCCAACCGATCAGGGGCTTTGACAACTGAAGCTTTCTTT. It yields the protein CANRSGALTTEAFF.

This clonotype came up a few times. The genes are TRBV6-5 and TRBJ2-7; 7 bases align to TRBD1. There are 15 residues in the CDR3. V dropped 2 bases and J dropped 2; count of bases not matched to a gene: 6. Germline V CDR1 and CDR2: MNHEY, SVGAGI. The CDR3 nucleotides read TGTGCCAGCAGTTACGACAGGGCGGTGACCTACGAGCAGTACTTC. Translated: CASSYDRAVTYEQYF.

This clonotype was counted only a few times. The chain employs TRBV4-2 and TRBJ2-2; 10 positions match TRBD1. The CDR3 covers 18 residues. Trimming at V came to 0 bases and at J to 3 bases, leaving 7 bases not matched to a gene. Germline V gene sequence: CDR1 LGHNA, CDR2 YNFKEQ. CDR3 nucleotides: TGTGCCAGCAGCCAAGAACCCCACGGGACAGGGGACACCGGGGAGCTGTTTTTT. The encoded protein is CASSQEPHGTGDTGELFF.

This clonotype occurred a few times. The V call is TRBV5-6, the J call TRBJ1-2, with D possibly TRBD1 on 6 matching bases. V was shortened by 7 bases and J by 4 bases, with 14 bases between the two germline ends. There are 13 residues in the CDR3. CDR1 is SGHDT, CDR2 YYEEEE, per germline. The CDR3 coding sequence is TGTGCCAGCGATGTCGGGGGCGGCTATGGCTACACCTTC. Translation gives CASDVGGGYGYTF.

V is TRBV2 and J is TRBJ2-7; D perhaps matches TRBD2 (5 bases). The CDR3 has 15 residues. The germline V gene has CDR1 SNHLY and CDR2 FYNNEI. The V and J ends lost 7 bases and 0 bases respectively, with 16 bases between them. In DNA form, the CDR3 reads TGTGCCAGCAAAGTCGAGCTAGCCCTCTCCTACGAGCAGTACTTC. It translates to CASKVELALSYEQYF.